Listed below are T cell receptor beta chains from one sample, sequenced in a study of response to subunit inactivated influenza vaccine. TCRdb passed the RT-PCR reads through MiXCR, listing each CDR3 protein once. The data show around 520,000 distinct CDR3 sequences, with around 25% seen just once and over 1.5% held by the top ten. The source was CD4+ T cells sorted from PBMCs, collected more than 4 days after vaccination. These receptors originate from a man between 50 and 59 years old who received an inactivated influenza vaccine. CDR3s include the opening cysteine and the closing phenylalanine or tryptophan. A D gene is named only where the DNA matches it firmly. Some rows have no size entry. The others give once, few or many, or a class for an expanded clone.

cdr3_nt: TGTGCCAGCAGCTTAGCGCGGAATCCCTACGAGCAGTACTTC
cdr3_aa: CASSLARNPYEQYF
v_call: TRBV7-2
d_call: -
clone_size: -
j_call: TRBJ2-7

cdr3_nt: TGTGCCAGCAGTTTAGCCCAGTCTAGCAATCAGCCCCAGCATTTT
cdr3_aa: CASSLAQSSNQPQHF
v_call: TRBV12-3/TRBV12-4
d_call: -
clone_size: -
j_call: TRBJ1-5

cdr3_nt: TGCAGTGCCCGGAACGGTTGGAACACCGGGGAGCTGTTTTTT
cdr3_aa: CSARNGWNTGELFF
v_call: TRBV20-1
d_call: -
clone_size: -
j_call: TRBJ2-2

cdr3_nt: TGCGCCAGCAGCCAAGATCAACTAGCGGGCGCCCGGCAGTTCTTC
cdr3_aa: CASSQDQLAGARQFF
v_call: TRBV4-3
d_call: TRBD2
clone_size: few
j_call: TRBJ2-1

cdr3_nt: TGTGCCAGCCGGAGGTCAACCACTTACAATGAGCAGTTCTTC
cdr3_aa: CASRRSTTYNEQFF
v_call: TRBV6-2/TRBV6-3
d_call: -
clone_size: once
j_call: TRBJ2-1

cdr3_nt: TGTGCCAGTCGGTGGGGCGCGAACACTGAAGCTTTCTTT
cdr3_aa: CASRWGANTEAFF
v_call: TRBV6-6
d_call: -
clone_size: few
j_call: TRBJ1-1

cdr3_nt: TGTGCCAGCAGCTTAGCAGCGAGCGGGGGGACAGAGACCCAGTACTTC
cdr3_aa: CASSLAASGGTETQYF
v_call: TRBV7-2
d_call: TRBD2
clone_size: many
j_call: TRBJ2-5

cdr3_nt: TGCAGCAAAAGGACTAGCGGGGGGGCTGGGGAAGAGCAGTTCTTC
cdr3_aa: CSKRTSGGAGEEQFF
v_call: TRBV29-1
d_call: TRBD2
clone_size: few
j_call: TRBJ2-1

cdr3_nt: TGTGCCAGCAGTTTAATGGGGACTGGAAACACCATATATTTT
cdr3_aa: CASSLMGTGNTIYF
v_call: TRBV12-3/TRBV12-4
d_call: -
clone_size: -
j_call: TRBJ1-3

cdr3_nt: TGTGCCAGCAGCGCCGGGACCGTGGATTATGGCTACACCTTC
cdr3_aa: CASSAGTVDYGYTF
v_call: TRBV12-3/TRBV12-4
d_call: -
clone_size: -
j_call: TRBJ1-2

cdr3_nt: TGCAGTGCCGCGGGACTAGCGGAAAGCACAGATACGCAGTATTTT
cdr3_aa: CSAAGLAESTDTQYF
v_call: TRBV20-1
d_call: TRBD2
clone_size: many
j_call: TRBJ2-3

cdr3_nt: TGTGCCTGGAATCGACAGAACACCGGGGAGCTGTTTTTT
cdr3_aa: CAWNRQNTGELFF
v_call: TRBV30
d_call: -
clone_size: few
j_call: TRBJ2-2

cdr3_nt: TGTGCCAGCAGTCCGCATCAAGCGGTGGGCTACAATGAGAAGTTCTTC
cdr3_aa: CASSPHQAVGYNEKFF
v_call: TRBV28
d_call: -
clone_size: -
j_call: TRBJ2-1

cdr3_nt: TGTGCCAGCAGCTTAGTACTAGCTTCGTACCAAGAGACCCAGTACTTC
cdr3_aa: CASSLVLASYQETQYF
v_call: TRBV11-2
d_call: -
clone_size: many
j_call: TRBJ2-5

cdr3_nt: TGTGCCAGCAGCCCTCAAGGGGGCTCTGGAAACACCATATATTTT
cdr3_aa: CASSPQGGSGNTIYF
v_call: TRBV7-8
d_call: -
clone_size: few
j_call: TRBJ1-3

cdr3_nt: TGTGCCAGCAGCCCCGCAGAAGTAGGGGCGCAAGCTTTCTTT
cdr3_aa: CASSPAEVGAQAFF
v_call: TRBV9
d_call: -
clone_size: -
j_call: TRBJ1-1

cdr3_nt: TGTGCCAGCAGCCGAACAGGGGGCGAGACAGATACGCAGTATTTT
cdr3_aa: CASSRTGGETDTQYF
v_call: TRBV7-9
d_call: TRBD1
clone_size: few
j_call: TRBJ2-3

cdr3_nt: TGCAGTGCTGGACGCCGGGACAGGGGCCACGAGCAGTACTTC
cdr3_aa: CSAGRRDRGHEQYF
v_call: TRBV20-1
d_call: TRBD1
clone_size: -
j_call: TRBJ2-7

cdr3_nt: TGTGCCAGCAACATGAGACTAGCGGGGGCTGGAGATACGCAGTATTTT
cdr3_aa: CASNMRLAGAGDTQYF
v_call: TRBV12-3/TRBV12-4
d_call: TRBD2
clone_size: few
j_call: TRBJ2-3

cdr3_nt: TGTGCCACCAGTGTGTCCAGAACCGGGGAGCTGTTTTTT
cdr3_aa: CATSVSRTGELFF
v_call: TRBV24-1
d_call: -
clone_size: -
j_call: TRBJ2-2

cdr3_nt: TGTGCCAGCTCCGGGACCCCGACCTACGAGCAGTACTTC
cdr3_aa: CASSGTPTYEQYF
v_call: TRBV27
d_call: -
clone_size: -
j_call: TRBJ2-7

cdr3_nt: TGTGCCAGCAGAAAAACGGGCACAGATACGCAGTATTTT
cdr3_aa: CASRKTGTDTQYF
v_call: TRBV12-3/TRBV12-4
d_call: -
clone_size: -
j_call: TRBJ2-3

cdr3_nt: TGTGCCAGCAGGGACACAGGGGGGACGACTGAAGCTTTCTTT
cdr3_aa: CASRDTGGTTEAFF
v_call: TRBV6-2/TRBV6-3
d_call: TRBD1
clone_size: -
j_call: TRBJ1-1

cdr3_nt: TGTGCCAGCAGAAGGGGTGACCAGCCCCAGCATTTT
cdr3_aa: CASRRGDQPQHF
v_call: TRBV12-3/TRBV12-4
d_call: -
clone_size: few
j_call: TRBJ1-5

cdr3_nt: TGCGCCAGCAGCGAGGGACAGCTGAACACTGAAGCTTTCTTT
cdr3_aa: CASSEGQLNTEAFF
v_call: TRBV5-1
d_call: TRBD1
clone_size: many
j_call: TRBJ1-1

cdr3_nt: TGTGCCAGCAGTATGGGGGATGCCTCTGGAAACACCATATATTTT
cdr3_aa: CASSMGDASGNTIYF
v_call: TRBV2
d_call: -
clone_size: -
j_call: TRBJ1-3

cdr3_nt: TGTGCCAGCAGCCCCTCAGCGGGAGGCGGGGATGAGCAGTTCTTC
cdr3_aa: CASSPSAGGGDEQFF
v_call: TRBV3-1
d_call: TRBD2
clone_size: few
j_call: TRBJ2-1

cdr3_nt: TGTGCCACCCTACCTTCGGGACACCACGGTCAGCCCCAGCATTTT
cdr3_aa: CATLPSGHHGQPQHF
v_call: TRBV28
d_call: -
clone_size: few
j_call: TRBJ1-5